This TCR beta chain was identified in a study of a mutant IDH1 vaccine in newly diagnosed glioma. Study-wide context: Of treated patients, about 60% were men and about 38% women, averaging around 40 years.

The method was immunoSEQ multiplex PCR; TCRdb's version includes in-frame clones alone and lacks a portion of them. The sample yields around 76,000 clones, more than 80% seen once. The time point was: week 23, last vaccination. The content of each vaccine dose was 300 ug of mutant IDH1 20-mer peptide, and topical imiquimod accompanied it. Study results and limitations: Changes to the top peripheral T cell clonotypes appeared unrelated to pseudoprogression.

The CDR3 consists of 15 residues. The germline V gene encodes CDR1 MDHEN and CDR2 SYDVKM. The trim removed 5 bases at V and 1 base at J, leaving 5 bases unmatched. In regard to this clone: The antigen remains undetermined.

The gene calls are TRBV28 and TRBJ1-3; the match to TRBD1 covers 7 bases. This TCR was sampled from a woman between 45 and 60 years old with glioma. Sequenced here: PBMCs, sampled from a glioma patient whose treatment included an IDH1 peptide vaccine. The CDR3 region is CASSTPTGSGNTIYF. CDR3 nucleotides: TGTGCCAGCAGTACCCCGACAGGGTCTGGAAACACCATATATTTT.